Listed here is a single T cell receptor (beta chain). The data derive from a study of blood T cell repertoires in COVID-19. The overall study: The United States, Italy and Spain provided the acute and convalescent COVID-19 samples. T cells, B-cell-depleted T cells, or PBMCs provided the cDNA or gDNA that served as material.

Authors' data handling: Reference gene primer amplification gave estimated nucleated cell counts. Only in-frame clones appear in the TCRdb table, and some are missing; sequencing was by immunoSEQ multiplex PCR. The V and J calls and clone size were taken over from that table, and D and trimming were inferred from the DNA. Of about 80,000 clones listed, approximately 81% are singletons. Specimen: peripheral blood. This TCR derives from a woman at least 80 years old with acute or convalescent COVID-19.

The CDR3 sequence: CAWSVPPWTAYNSPLHF. The CDR3 DNA reads as TGTGCCTGGAGTGTACCCCCTTGGACAGCCTATAATTCACCCCTCCACTTT. This chain uses TRBV30 with TRBJ1-6; D may be TRBD1 (6 bases). V was shortened by 0 bases and J by 2 bases, with 14 bases between the two germline ends. This CDR3 is built from 17 residues. Germline CDR1 and CDR2: GTSNPN and SVGIG (reference sequence).